The 16 T cell receptor beta chains presented below share a single source sample, sequenced in a study of blood T cell repertoires in COVID-19. Using immunoSEQ multiplex PCR, the repertoire was profiled, and TCRdb retains in-frame clones only, with some absent. The sample has around 260,000 clones; about 81% are singletons. Sequenced material: PBMCs or T cells enriched from blood (not recorded which). The receptor source for this set is a man aged 25 to 45 with acute COVID-19.

The chain couples TRBV7-9 to TRBJ2-5; 8 bases agree with TRBD2. CDR1 is SEHNR, CDR2 FQNEAQ, per germline (reference sequence). CDR3 length: 17 residues. After removal of 5 bases from V and 3 bases from J, the junction contained 14 bases not matched to a gene. CDR3 region: CASSRNGGVYIKETQYF. CDR3 nucleotide sequence: TGTGCCAGCAGCCGCAACGGGGGGGTTTATATCAAAGAGACCCAGTACTTC.

This chain connects TRBV6-5 to TRBJ2-7, with a weak D call TRBD2 (6 bases). The ends were cut back, 5 bases at V and 12 bases at J, with 20 bases in the middle. The CDR3 has 13 amino acids. The germline CDR1 and CDR2 sequences are MNHEY and SVGAGI. The CDR3 spells CASSHPGLPKWYV. CDR3 coding DNA: TGTGCCAGCAGTCACCCGGGACTGCCCAAATGGTACGTC.

The chain is built from TRBV6-5 and TRBJ1-6, with no clear D. V dropped 6 bases and J dropped 7 bases, with 7 bases sitting between them. The CDR3 is made up of 12 amino acids. CDR1 is MNHEY and CDR2 is SVGAGI in the germline V gene. The CDR3 spells CASRNRNSPLHF. The CDR3 bases are TGTGCCAGCAGAAACAGAAATTCACCCCTCCACTTT.

The chain uses TRBV4-2 and TRBJ2-3, with TRBD2 identical over 10 bases. After removal of 1 base from V and 4 bases from J, the junction contained 17 bases not matched to a gene. This CDR3 has 20 amino acids. CDR1 LGHNA and CDR2 YNFKEQ come from the germline V gene. The CDR3 sequence: CASSQVSLLAGAERADTQYF. In nucleotides, the CDR3 is TGTGCCAGCAGCCAAGTTTCGCTCCTAGCGGGGGCCGAGAGGGCAGATACGCAGTATTTT.

This clone was seen a handful of times. The V call is TRBV19, the J call TRBJ1-1; maybe TRBD1 (5 bases). The CDR3 sequence is 14 residues long. Germline-derived CDR1 and CDR2 are LNHDA and SQIVND (reference sequence). Trimming took off 3 bases at V and 3 bases at J, with 11 bases between the two ends. The CDR3 nucleotides read TGTGCCAGTAGTATTGAGCACAGGTACACTGAAGCTTTCTTT. The encoded protein is CASSIEHRYTEAFF.

The J gene is TRBJ2-3, the V gene TRBV6-5; 9 positions agree with TRBD2. The V segment lost 7 bases and the J segment 9 bases; nucleotides outside the gene matches: 2. Germline assignment: CDR1 MNHEY and CDR2 SVGAGI. The CDR3 covers 11 residues. The CDR3 DNA reads as TGTGCCAGCAATCTAGCGGGGACGCAGTATTTT. Its translation: CASNLAGTQYF.

V usage is TRBV7-9 and J usage is TRBJ1-2; tentative D call: TRBD1 (5 bases). The germline V and J ends were trimmed by 2 bases and 4 bases, with 8 bases remaining between them. Germline V gene lookup returns CDR1 SEHNR and CDR2 FQNEAQ (reference sequence). CDR3 size: 13 residues. The CDR3 spells CASSLLDTYGYTF. DNA of the CDR3: TGTGCCAGCAGCTTACTGGACACCTATGGCTACACCTTC. The whole variable domain, remainder taken from reference TRBV7-9 and TRBJ1-2, is DTGVSQNPRHKITKRGQNVTFRCDPISEHNRLYWYRQTLGQGPEFLTYFQNEAQLEKSRLLSDRFSAERPKGSFSTLEIQRTEQGDSAMYLCASSLLDTYGYTFGSGTRLTVV.

The chain carries TRBV6-5 and TRBJ1-1, with D perhaps TRBD1 (5 bases). The germline V gene encodes CDR1 MNHEY and CDR2 SVGAGI. The CDR3 contains 13 residues. V gave up 2 bases and J gave up 2 bases, with 6 bases separating them. This CDR3 is CASSYDRNTEAFF. The DNA for the CDR3 is TGTGCCAGCAGTTACGACAGAAACACTGAAGCTTTCTTT.

This clone was recorded only once. The chain joins TRBV5-6 to TRBJ1-2; no reliable D call. Germline CDR1 is SGHDT and CDR2 is YYEEEE. The germline V and J ends were trimmed by 4 bases and 2 bases, with 9 bases remaining between them. The CDR3 loop spans 13 amino acids. CDR3 nucleotide sequence: TGTGCCAGCAGCCCAGTGGGCAACTATGGCTACACCTTC. It encodes CASSPVGNYGYTF.

The V and J genes are TRBV29-1 and TRBJ2-1; 13 bases match TRBD2. There are 18 residues in the CDR3. Germline CDR1 reads SQVTM; CDR2 reads ANQGSEA. V trimming: 2 bases; J trimming: 8 bases; junction bases outside the gene matches: 15. CDR3 in DNA: TGCAGCGTTGAATTAGTGACAGGGGGACTAGCGGGGACGGATGAGCAGTTCTTC. It encodes CSVELVTGGLAGTDEQFF.

CDR3 sequence reads: CASRSRQNHGETQYF. The CDR3 DNA follows: TGTGCCAGCAGATCCCGACAGAACCACGGGGAGACCCAGTACTTC. J is TRBJ2-5 and V is TRBV28, with D possibly TRBD1 on 5 matching bases. The germline V and J ends were trimmed by 6 bases and 5 bases, with 19 bases remaining between them. This CDR3 spans 15 amino acids. In germline, CDR1 is MDHEN, CDR2 SYDVKM. Combining the CDR3 with reference TRBV28 and TRBJ2-5 gives the whole variable domain DVKVTQSSRYLVKRTGEKVFLECVQDMDHENMFWYRQDPGLGLRLIYFSYDVKMKEKGDIPEGYSVSREKKERFSLILESASTNQTSMYLCASRSRQNHGETQYFGPGTRLLVL.

This chain connects TRBV2 to TRBJ1-5; 7 bases align to TRBD1. Germline CDR1 is SNHLY and CDR2 is FYNNEI. Trimming cost V 6 bases and J 2 bases; bases outside gene matches: 7. CDR3 length: 15 residues. In DNA form, the CDR3 reads TGTGCCAGCAGGGAACAGGGGATGGGCAATCAGCCCCAGCATTTT. Translation: CASREQGMGNQPQHF. The full variable domain, completed using reference TRBV2 and TRBJ1-5, is EPEVTQTPSHQVTQMGQEVILRCVPISNHLYFYWYRQILGQKVEFLVSFYNNEISEKSEIFDDQFSVERPDGSNFTLKIRSTKLEDSAMYFCASREQGMGNQPQHFGDGTRLSIL.

In its sample, this clone was seen a few times. The chain employs TRBV7-8 and TRBJ1-1; possible D gene TRBD1, 6 bases. The CDR3 runs to 13 residues. Looked up from germline, CDR1 is SGHVS and CDR2 is FQNEAQ. V was trimmed by 5 bases and J by 10 bases, leaving 17 bases between them. This CDR3 is CASSPTWDITAFF. Written as DNA, the CDR3 is TGTGCCAGCAGCCCCACGTGGGACATTACAGCTTTCTTT.

The V gene is TRBV9, the J gene TRBJ2-3; TRBD2 matches 10 bases. V lost 0 bases to trimming and J lost 5 bases; unmatched junction nucleotides: 6. Germline CDR1 SGDLS, CDR2 YYNGEE. The CDR3 spans 16 residues. DNA of the CDR3: TGTGCCAGCAGCGTAGTAGCGGGAGGATGGCGAGATACGCAGTATTTT. This gives the protein CASSVVAGGWRDTQYF.

This chain uses TRBV10-2 with TRBJ2-3, with 8 nucleotides matching TRBD2. V dropped 6 bases and J dropped 6; count of bases not matched to a gene: 11. CDR1 is WSHSY and CDR2 is SAAADI in the germline V gene. CDR3 size: 15 residues. CDR3 coding DNA: TGCGCCAGCAGCCCCGTAGCTTCGGGGGGGGATACGCAGTATTTT. It yields the protein CASSPVASGGDTQYF.

V is TRBV5-4 and J is TRBJ2-7, with D perhaps matching TRBD1 (6 bases). Trimming left V 4 bases short and J 3 bases short, with 26 bases between. Germline CDR1 is SGHNT and CDR2 is YYREEE (reference sequence). There are 18 residues in the CDR3. The CDR3 reads CASSLLPEGQTSVYEQYV. In DNA form, the CDR3 reads TGTGCCAGCAGCCTATTACCGGAAGGACAGACGTCCGTCTACGAGCAGTACGTC.